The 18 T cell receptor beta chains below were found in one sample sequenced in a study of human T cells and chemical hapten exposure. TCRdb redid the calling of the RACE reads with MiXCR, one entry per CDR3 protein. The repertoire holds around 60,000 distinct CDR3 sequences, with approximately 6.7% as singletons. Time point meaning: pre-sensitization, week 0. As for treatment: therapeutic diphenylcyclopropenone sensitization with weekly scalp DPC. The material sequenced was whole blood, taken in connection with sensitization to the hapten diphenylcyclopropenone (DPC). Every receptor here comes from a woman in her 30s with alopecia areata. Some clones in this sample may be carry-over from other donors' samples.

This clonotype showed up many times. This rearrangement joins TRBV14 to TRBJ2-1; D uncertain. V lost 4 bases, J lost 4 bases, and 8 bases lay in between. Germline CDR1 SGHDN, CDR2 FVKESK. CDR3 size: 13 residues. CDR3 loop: CASSPDAYNEQFF. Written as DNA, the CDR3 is TGTGCCAGCAGCCCTGACGCGTACAATGAGCAGTTCTTC.

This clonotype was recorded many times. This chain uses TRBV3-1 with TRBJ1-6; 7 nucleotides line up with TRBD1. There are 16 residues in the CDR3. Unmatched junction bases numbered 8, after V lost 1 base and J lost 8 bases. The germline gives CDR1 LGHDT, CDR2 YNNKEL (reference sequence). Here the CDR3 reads CASSQGTGQSYSPLHF. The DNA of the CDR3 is TGTGCCAGCAGCCAAGGGACGGGACAGTCATATTCACCCCTCCACTTT.

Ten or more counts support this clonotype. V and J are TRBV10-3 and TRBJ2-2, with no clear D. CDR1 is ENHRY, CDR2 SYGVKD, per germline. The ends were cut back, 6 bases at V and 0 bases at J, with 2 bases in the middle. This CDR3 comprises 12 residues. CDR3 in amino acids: CAIRPNTGELFF. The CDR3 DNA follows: TGTGCCATCAGGCCGAACACCGGGGAGCTGTTTTTT.

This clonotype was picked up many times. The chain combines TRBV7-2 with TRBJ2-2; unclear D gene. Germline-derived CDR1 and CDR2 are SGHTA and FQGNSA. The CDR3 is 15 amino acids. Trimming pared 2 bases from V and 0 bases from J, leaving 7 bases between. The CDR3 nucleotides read TGTGCCAGCAGCTTAAGCCTGGCGAACACCGGGGAGCTGTTTTTT. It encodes CASSLSLANTGELFF.

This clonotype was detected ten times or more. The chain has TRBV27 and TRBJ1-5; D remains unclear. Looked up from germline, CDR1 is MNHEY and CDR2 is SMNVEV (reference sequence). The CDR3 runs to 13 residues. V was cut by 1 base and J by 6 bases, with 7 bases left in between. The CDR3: CASSLWMGQPQHF. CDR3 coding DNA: TGTGCCAGCAGTTTATGGATGGGTCAGCCCCAGCATTTT.

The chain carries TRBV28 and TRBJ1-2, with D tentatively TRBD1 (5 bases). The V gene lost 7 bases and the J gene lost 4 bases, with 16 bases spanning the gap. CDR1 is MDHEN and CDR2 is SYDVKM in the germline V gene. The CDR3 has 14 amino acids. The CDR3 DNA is TGTGCCAGCAATTACGGGGCGGAGGGCTATGGCTACACCTTC. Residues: CASNYGAEGYGYTF.

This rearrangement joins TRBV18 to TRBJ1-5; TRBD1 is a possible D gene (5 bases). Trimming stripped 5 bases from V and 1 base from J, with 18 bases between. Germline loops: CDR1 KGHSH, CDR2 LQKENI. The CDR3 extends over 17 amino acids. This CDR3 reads CASSSLSQGGSNQPQHF. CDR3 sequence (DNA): TGTGCCAGCTCATCCCTGAGCCAGGGCGGAAGCAATCAGCCCCAGCATTTT.

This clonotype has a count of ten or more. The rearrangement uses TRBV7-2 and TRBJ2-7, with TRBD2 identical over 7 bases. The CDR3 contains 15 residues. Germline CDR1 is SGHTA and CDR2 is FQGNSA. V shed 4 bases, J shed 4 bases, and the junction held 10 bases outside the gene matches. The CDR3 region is CASSSRGRGDYEQYF. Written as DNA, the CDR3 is TGTGCCAGCAGCTCACGGGGACGGGGGGATTACGAGCAGTACTTC. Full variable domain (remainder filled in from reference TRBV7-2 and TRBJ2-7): GAGVSQSPSNKVTEKGKDVELRCDPISGHTALYWYRQSLGQGLEFLIYFQGNSAPDKSGLPSDRFSAERTGGSVSTLTIQRTQQEDSAVYLCASSSRGRGDYEQYFGPGTRLTVT.

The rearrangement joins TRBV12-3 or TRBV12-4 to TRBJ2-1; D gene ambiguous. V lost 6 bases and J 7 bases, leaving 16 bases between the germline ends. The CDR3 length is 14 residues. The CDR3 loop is CASRPGARRNEQFF. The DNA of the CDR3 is TGTGCCAGCAGACCCGGAGCCCGGCGGAATGAGCAGTTCTTC.

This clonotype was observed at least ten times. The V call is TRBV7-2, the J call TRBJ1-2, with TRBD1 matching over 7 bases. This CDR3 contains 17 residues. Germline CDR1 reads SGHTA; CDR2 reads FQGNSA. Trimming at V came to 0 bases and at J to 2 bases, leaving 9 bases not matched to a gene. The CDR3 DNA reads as TGTGCCAGCAGCTTAGCTATTGGGCAGGGGGTCAACTATGGCTACACCTTC. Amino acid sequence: CASSLAIGQGVNYGYTF. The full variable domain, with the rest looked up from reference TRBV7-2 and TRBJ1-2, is GAGVSQSPSNKVTEKGKDVELRCDPISGHTALYWYRQSLGQGLEFLIYFQGNSAPDKSGLPSDRFSAERTGGSVSTLTIQRTQQEDSAVYLCASSLAIGQGVNYGYTFGSGTRLTVV.

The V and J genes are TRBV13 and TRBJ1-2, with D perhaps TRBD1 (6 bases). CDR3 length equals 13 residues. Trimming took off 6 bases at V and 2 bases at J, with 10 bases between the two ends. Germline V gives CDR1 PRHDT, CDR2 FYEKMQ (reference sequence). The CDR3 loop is CASSYGQNYGYTF. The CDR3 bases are TGTGCCAGCAGTTACGGACAGAACTATGGCTACACCTTC.

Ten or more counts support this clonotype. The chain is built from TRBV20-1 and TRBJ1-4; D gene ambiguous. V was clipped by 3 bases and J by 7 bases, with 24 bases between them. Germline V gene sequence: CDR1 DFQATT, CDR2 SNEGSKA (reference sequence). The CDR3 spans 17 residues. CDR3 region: CSASPSSGPGGSEKLFF. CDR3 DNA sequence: TGCAGTGCTAGTCCCTCATCCGGTCCGGGTGGTAGTGAAAAACTGTTTTTT.

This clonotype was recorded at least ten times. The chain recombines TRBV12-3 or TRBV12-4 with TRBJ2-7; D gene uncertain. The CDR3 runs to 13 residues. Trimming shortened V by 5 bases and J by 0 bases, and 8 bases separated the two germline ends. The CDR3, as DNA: TGTGCCAGCAGTGGAACTAACTCCTACGAGCAGTACTTC. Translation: CASSGTNSYEQYF.

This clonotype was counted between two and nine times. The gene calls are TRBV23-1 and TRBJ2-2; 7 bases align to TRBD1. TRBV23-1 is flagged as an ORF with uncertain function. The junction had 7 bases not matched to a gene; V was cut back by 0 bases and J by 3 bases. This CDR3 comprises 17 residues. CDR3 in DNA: TGCGCCAGCAGTCAATCCTTCCCCGACAGGGACACCGGGGAGCTGTTTTTT. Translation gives CASSQSFPDRDTGELFF.

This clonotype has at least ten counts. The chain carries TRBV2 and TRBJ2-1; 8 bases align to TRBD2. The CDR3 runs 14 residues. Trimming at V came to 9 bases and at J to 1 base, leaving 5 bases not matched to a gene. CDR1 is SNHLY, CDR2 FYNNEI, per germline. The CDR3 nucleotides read TGTGCCAGTGACCGGGGGGGGTCCTACAATGAGCAGTTCTTC. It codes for CASDRGGSYNEQFF. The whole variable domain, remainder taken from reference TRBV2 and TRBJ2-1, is EPEVTQTPSHQVTQMGQEVILRCVPISNHLYFYWYRQILGQKVEFLVSFYNNEISEKSEIFDDQFSVERPDGSNFTLKIRSTKLEDSAMYFCASDRGGSYNEQFFGPGTRLTVL.

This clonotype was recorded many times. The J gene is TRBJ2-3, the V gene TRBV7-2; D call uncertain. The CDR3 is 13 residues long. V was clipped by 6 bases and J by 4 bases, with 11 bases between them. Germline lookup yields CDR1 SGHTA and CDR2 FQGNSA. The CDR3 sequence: CASRPGGADTQYF. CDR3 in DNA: TGTGCCAGCAGACCGGGTGGCGCAGATACGCAGTATTTT.

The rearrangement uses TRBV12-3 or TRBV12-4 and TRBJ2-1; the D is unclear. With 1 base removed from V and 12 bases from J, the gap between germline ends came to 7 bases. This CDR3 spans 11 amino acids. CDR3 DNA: TGTGCCAGCAGTTTAGGGGTCTGGCAGTTCTTC. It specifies CASSLGVWQFF.

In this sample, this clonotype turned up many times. CDR3 protein: CASSPRLAGGNNEQFF. In nucleotides, the CDR3 is TGTGCCAGCAGCCCCAGACTAGCGGGGGGTAACAATGAGCAGTTCTTC. The V and J genes are TRBV6-5 and TRBJ2-1; 13 positions agree with TRBD2. After removal of 6 bases from V and 5 bases from J, the junction contained 7 bases not matched to a gene. The CDR3 runs to 16 residues. From germline, CDR1 is MNHEY and CDR2 SVGAGI.